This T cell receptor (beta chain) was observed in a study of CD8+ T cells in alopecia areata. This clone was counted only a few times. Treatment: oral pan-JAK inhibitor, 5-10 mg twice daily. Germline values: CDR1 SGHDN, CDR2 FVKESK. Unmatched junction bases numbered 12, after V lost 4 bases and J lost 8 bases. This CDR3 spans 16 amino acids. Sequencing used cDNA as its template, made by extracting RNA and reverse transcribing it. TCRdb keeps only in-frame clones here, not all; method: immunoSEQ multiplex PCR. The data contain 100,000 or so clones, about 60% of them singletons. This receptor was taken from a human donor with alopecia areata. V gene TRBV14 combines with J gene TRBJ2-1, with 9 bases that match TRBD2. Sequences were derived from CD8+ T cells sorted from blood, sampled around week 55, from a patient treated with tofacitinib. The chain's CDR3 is CASSPRRLAGLDEQFF. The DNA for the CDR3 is TGTGCCAGCAGCCCCAGACGGCTAGCGGGGCTGGATGAGCAGTTCTTC.